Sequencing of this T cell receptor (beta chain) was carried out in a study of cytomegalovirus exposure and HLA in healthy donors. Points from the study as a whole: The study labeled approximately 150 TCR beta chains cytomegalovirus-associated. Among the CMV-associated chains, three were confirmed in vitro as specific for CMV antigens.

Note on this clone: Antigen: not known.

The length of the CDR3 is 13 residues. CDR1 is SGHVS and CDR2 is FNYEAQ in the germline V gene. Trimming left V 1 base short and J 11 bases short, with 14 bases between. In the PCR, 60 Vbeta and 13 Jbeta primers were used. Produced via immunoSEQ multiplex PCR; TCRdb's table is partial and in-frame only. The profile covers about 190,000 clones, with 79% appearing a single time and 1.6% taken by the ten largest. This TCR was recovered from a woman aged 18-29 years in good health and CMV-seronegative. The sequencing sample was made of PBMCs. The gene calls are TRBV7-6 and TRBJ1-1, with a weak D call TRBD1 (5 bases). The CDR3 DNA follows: TGTGCCAGCAGCTTAGACGGGACTGAGTTGGCTTTCTTT. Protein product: CASSLDGTELAFF. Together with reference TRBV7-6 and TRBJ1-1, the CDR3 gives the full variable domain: GAGVSQSPRYKVTKRGQDVALRCDPISGHVSLYWYRQALGQGPEFLTYFNYEAQQDKSGLPNDRFSAERPEGSISTLTIQRTEQRDSAMYRCASSLDGTELAFFGQGTRLTVV.